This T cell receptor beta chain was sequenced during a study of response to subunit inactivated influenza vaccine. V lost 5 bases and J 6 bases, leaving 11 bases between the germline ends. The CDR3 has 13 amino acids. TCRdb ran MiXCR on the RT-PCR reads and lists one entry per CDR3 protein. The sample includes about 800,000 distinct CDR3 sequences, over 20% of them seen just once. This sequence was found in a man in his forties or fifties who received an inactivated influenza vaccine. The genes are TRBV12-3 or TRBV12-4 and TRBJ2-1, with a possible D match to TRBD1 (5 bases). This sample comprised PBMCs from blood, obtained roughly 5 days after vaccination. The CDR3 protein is CASSLGHINEQFF. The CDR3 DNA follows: TGTGCCAGCAGTCTTGGACACATCAATGAGCAGTTCTTC.